A selection of T cell receptor beta chains follows, all from one sample in a study of cytomegalovirus exposure and HLA in healthy donors. Assay: immunoSEQ multiplex PCR; the TCRdb copy retains only in-frame clones and omits some. The sample carries tens of thousands of clones, 88% recorded once. The sample consisted of PBMCs. The receptor source for this set is a woman in her twenties or thirties in good health and CMV-seronegative. Each CDR3 is given with its conserved first and last residue. The D gene is left open where the match is weak. Rows give clone size only sometimes, using once, few, many, or a class for an expanded clone.

D gene,V gene,J gene,clone size,CDR3 protein,CDR3 DNA
TRBD2,TRBV7-9,TRBJ2-7,-,CGVRREHRDEQYF,TGTGGTGTCCGGCGGGAGCACCGGGACGAGCAGTACTTC
-,TRBV10-3,TRBJ2-1,-,CAISESMQNEQFF,TGTGCCATCAGTGAGTCGATGCAGAATGAGCAGTTCTTC
TRBD2,TRBV11-3,TRBJ2-1,-,CASSPRLAGGEGNEQFF,TGTGCCAGCAGCCCCAGACTAGCGGGAGGAGAGGGCAATGAGCAGTTCTTC
-,TRBV28,TRBJ1-1,-,CASSFSGARRTEAFF,TGTGCCAGCAGTTTTTCAGGGGCGAGGAGGACTGAAGCTTTCTTT
TRBD1,TRBV7-2,TRBJ2-7,-,CASSLRTGGQYF,TGTGCCAGCAGCTTACGGACAGGGGGGCAGTACTTC
TRBD2,TRBV4-3,TRBJ2-1,-,CASSQDRRGGRGYEQFF,TGCGCCAGCAGCCAAGATCGGCGGGGGGGGAGGGGCTATGAGCAGTTCTTC
TRBD2,TRBV5-1,TRBJ2-3,-,CASSLGLAVETDTQYF,TGCGCCAGCAGCTTGGGACTAGCTGTGGAAACAGATACGCAGTATTTT
TRBD1,TRBV6-5,TRBJ2-7,-,CASSYHQRQGIYEQYF,TGTGCCAGCAGTTACCATCAACGACAGGGAATCTACGAGCAGTACTTC
TRBD1,TRBV28,TRBJ2-5,-,CASSFGQGGTQYF,TGTGCCAGCAGTTTCGGACAGGGAGGGACCCAGTACTTC
-,TRBV30,TRBJ2-2,-,CAWSVRGRRGGELFF,TGTGCCTGGAGTGTAAGGGGCAGGAGGGGCGGGGAGCTGTTTTTT
-,TRBV28,TRBJ1-5,-,CASRFRQEDQPQHF,TGTGCCAGCAGATTTAGACAGGAGGATCAGCCCCAGCATTTT
-,TRBV9,TRBJ2-5,-,CASSPNSQVETQYF,TGTGCCAGCAGCCCGAATTCTCAGGTAGAGACCCAGTACTTC
TRBD2,TRBV30,TRBJ2-2,-,CAWTYGRLAGERGTGELFF,TGTGCCTGGACCTACGGTAGACTAGCGGGAGAGCGCGGGACCGGGGAGCTGTTTTTT
TRBD1,TRBV9,TRBJ1-2,few,CASSATGQSTGYTF,TGTGCCAGCAGCGCCACGGGACAGTCGACTGGCTACACCTTC
-,TRBV7-2,TRBJ1-2,-,CASSPSGGEYGYTF,TGTGCCAGCAGCCCGTCCGGGGGAGAGTATGGCTACACCTTC
TRBD1,TRBV6-6,TRBJ2-7,-,CASRGDRGLDEQYF,TGTGCCAGCAGGGGGGACAGGGGGCTCGACGAGCAGTACTTC
TRBD2,TRBV27,TRBJ2-5,-,CASSFGTSLETQYF,TGTGCCAGCAGTTTTGGGACTAGCCTCGAGACCCAGTACTTC
-,TRBV7-2,TRBJ1-2,-,CASMGRSYGYTF,TGTGCCAGCATGGGCAGGTCCTATGGCTACACCTTC
-,TRBV28,TRBJ2-7,-,CASSPSGTGEKYF,TGTGCCAGCAGTCCGTCGGGGACTGGGGAAAAGTACTTC
-,TRBV19,TRBJ2-7,-,CASSITGGGVGEFPYEQYF,TGTGCCAGTAGTATCACCGGAGGAGGCGTCGGAGAGTTTCCCTACGAGCAGTACTTC
-,TRBV6-6,TRBJ2-3,-,CASSPHSMSTDTQYF,TGTGCCAGCAGCCCCCATTCTATGTCCACAGATACGCAGTATTTT
TRBD1,TRBV7-6,TRBJ2-7,-,CASSSPGDRPSSYEQYF,TGTGCCAGCAGCAGCCCCGGGGACAGGCCCTCGTCCTACGAGCAGTACTTC
TRBD1,TRBV28,TRBJ1-3,once,CASTPRTGTVSGNTIYF,TGTGCCAGCACCCCCCGGACAGGAACCGTCTCTGGAAACACCATATATTTT
TRBD2,TRBV6-5,TRBJ2-1,-,CASSYGREDNEQFF,TGTGCCAGCAGTTACGGGCGGGAGGACAATGAGCAGTTCTTC
TRBD1,TRBV7-3,TRBJ2-5,-,CASSLFLDRRQETQYF,TGTGCCAGCAGCTTATTCTTGGACAGGCGACAAGAGACCCAGTACTTC
-,TRBV7-2,TRBJ2-7,-,CASSFQEAGTYEQYF,TGTGCCAGCAGCTTCCAGGAGGCGGGGACCTACGAGCAGTACTTC
TRBD1,TRBV30,TRBJ2-7,-,CAWSRQGVYEQYF,TGTGCCTGGAGTCGACAGGGAGTCTACGAGCAGTACTTC
TRBD2,TRBV10-1,TRBJ2-1,-,CASSETGLAGPDEQFF,TGCGCCAGCAGTGAGACCGGGCTAGCGGGACCGGATGAGCAGTTCTTC
TRBD2,TRBV27,TRBJ2-3,-,CATRTSGVTDTQYF,TGTGCCACCAGGACTAGCGGGGTCACAGATACGCAGTATTTT
-,TRBV5-5,TRBJ2-7,-,CASSLGELEYEQYF,TGTGCCAGCAGCTTGGGAGAGTTAGAATACGAGCAGTACTTC
TRBD2,TRBV5-6,TRBJ2-5,-,CASSLWTSGRQPEETQYF,TGTGCCAGCAGCCTTTGGACTAGCGGGCGGCAACCCGAAGAGACCCAGTACTTC
TRBD2,TRBV23-1,TRBJ2-1,-,CAGGLAGNQRANEQFF,TGCGCCGGGGGACTAGCGGGAAATCAACGGGCGAATGAGCAGTTCTTC
-,TRBV6-5,TRBJ1-1,once,CASSYGLRNTEAFF,TGTGCCAGCAGTTATGGTCTTAGGAACACTGAAGCTTTCTTT
TRBD2,TRBV27,TRBJ2-3,few,CASSFLAGFSTDTQYF,TGTGCCAGCAGTTTTCTAGCGGGATTTAGCACAGATACGCAGTATTTT
TRBD1,TRBV6-4,TRBJ1-1,-,CASSDSRTGGTEAFF,TGTGCCAGCAGTGACTCAAGGACAGGGGGCACTGAAGCTTTCTTT
-,TRBV13,TRBJ1-1,-,CASSLTPKNTEAFF,TGTGCCAGCAGCTTAACTCCGAAGAACACTGAAGCTTTCTTT
-,TRBV28,TRBJ1-5,-,CASSLSAGTDSNQPQHF,TGTGCCAGCAGTTTATCCGCGGGGACGGATAGCAATCAGCCCCAGCATTTT
TRBD2,TRBV9,TRBJ2-3,-,CASSFSGASTDTQYF,TGTGCCAGCAGCTTCAGCGGGGCTAGCACAGATACGCAGTATTTT